Presented here are 27 T cell receptor beta chains from one specimen sequenced in a study of T-cell memory formation after mild COVID-19. MiXCR, run by TCRdb on the 5' RACE reads, gives a single entry per CDR3 protein. The sample includes roughly 280,000 distinct CDR3 sequences, about 16% of them seen just once. Sequenced: PBMCs or a T cell subset sorted from them (not recorded which). These receptors originate from a man aged 18 to 29 who had mild COVID-19 (a few samples of this study predate the infection). Cell type and time point are not known.

This clonotype was recorded at least ten times. This sequence joins TRBV3-1 and TRBJ2-3; D not resolved. Germline V gives CDR1 LGHDT, CDR2 YNNKEL (reference sequence). The V and J ends lost 1 base and 9 bases respectively, with 11 bases between them. The CDR3 has 13 residues. The CDR3 DNA sequence: TGTGCCAGCAGCCAAGTACTTGGCGTGACGCAGTATTTT. Amino acid sequence: CASSQVLGVTQYF.

This clonotype was observed a few times. The chain carries TRBV19 and TRBJ2-5; 11 bases map to TRBD2. V lost 5 bases, J lost 3 bases, and 2 bases stayed unmatched. This CDR3 is built from 14 residues. CDR1 and CDR2 (germline): LNHDA, SQIVND (reference sequence). CDR3 bases: TGTGCCAGTAGTGCGGGACTAGCGGAAGAGACCCAGTACTTC. It translates to CASSAGLAEETQYF. Full variable domain (outside the CDR3, taken from reference TRBV19 and TRBJ2-5): DGGITQSPKYLFRKEGQNVTLSCEQNLNHDAMYWYRQDPGQGLRLIYYSQIVNDFQKGDIAEGYSVSREKKESFPLTVTSAQKNPTAFYLCASSAGLAEETQYFGPGTRLLVL.

This clonotype has just a few counts. The genes are TRBV12-3 or TRBV12-4 and TRBJ1-2; no clear D. This CDR3 region has 12 residues. The V end was cut by 3 bases, the J end by 6 bases, with 8 bases between. The CDR3 DNA is TGTGCCAGCAGTTTCGATCAACATGGCTACACCTTC. It yields the protein CASSFDQHGYTF.

The chain employs TRBV7-9 and TRBJ1-5; D gene ambiguous. CDR1 SEHNR and CDR2 FQNEAQ come from the germline V gene (reference sequence). V gave up 4 bases and J gave up 2 bases, with 9 bases separating them. CDR3 length: 14 amino acids. DNA for the CDR3: TGTGCCAGCAGCTCAACTAGGGGCAATCAGCCCCAGCATTTT. Amino acids: CASSSTRGNQPQHF.

This chain uses TRBV6-2 or TRBV6-3 with TRBJ2-5; 10 nucleotides align to TRBD2. V lost 3 bases, J lost 4 bases, and 2 bases stayed unmatched. The germline CDR1 and CDR2 sequences are MNHEY and SVGEGT. This CDR3 is built from 14 residues. CDR3 sequence: CASSYTSGAETQYF. DNA of the CDR3: TGTGCCAGCAGTTATACTAGCGGGGCAGAGACCCAGTACTTC.

This clonotype was seen a handful of times. This sequence joins TRBV25-1 and TRBJ2-2; 8 bases are a match to TRBD1. The CDR3 covers 14 residues. V lost 3 bases, J lost 7 bases, and 4 bases stayed unmatched. Germline V lookup: CDR1 MGHDK, CDR2 SYGVNS. The CDR3 nucleotides read TGTGCCAGCAGTGATCCCGGACAGGGCGGGGAGCTGTTTTTT. It codes for CASSDPGQGGELFF.

There are many counts of this clonotype. CDR3 in amino acids: CSAREVAGDNEQFF. In nucleotides, the CDR3 is TGCAGTGCTAGAGAGGTAGCGGGGGACAATGAGCAGTTCTTC. This sequence joins TRBV20-1 and TRBJ2-1; 9 nucleotides agree with TRBD2. This CDR3 contains 14 residues. Germline V CDR1 and CDR2: DFQATT, SNEGSKA (reference sequence). The ends lost 0 bases at V and 5 bases at J; junction bases unmatched: 2.

This chain links TRBV29-1 with TRBJ2-7, with D perhaps matching TRBD1 (6 bases). The germline CDR1 and CDR2 sequences are SQVTM and ANQGSEA. V dropped 3 bases and J dropped 3 bases, with 18 bases sitting between them. There are 15 residues in the CDR3. CDR3 nucleotide sequence: TGCAGCGTTGACCCCCCGGACAGCGCAATCTACGAGCAGTACGTC. Protein sequence: CSVDPPDSAIYEQYV.

The chain links TRBV20-1 to TRBJ2-1; maybe TRBD2 (6 bases). This CDR3 contains 15 residues. The ends were cut back, 3 bases at V and 1 base at J, with 13 bases in the middle. From germline, CDR1 is DFQATT and CDR2 SNEGSKA (reference sequence). CDR3 protein: CSASGAGRSYNEQFF. Written as DNA, the CDR3 is TGCAGTGCTAGTGGGGCGGGGAGGTCCTACAATGAGCAGTTCTTC.

This clonotype was observed a few times. The chain combines TRBV7-9 with TRBJ2-7, with 10 bases lining up with TRBD2. V trimming: 5 bases; J trimming: 6 bases; junction bases outside the gene matches: 13. The CDR3 sequence is 16 residues long. The germline gives CDR1 SEHNR, CDR2 FQNEAQ (reference sequence). The CDR3 sequence is CASSPRSSGRYGEQYF. The CDR3 DNA sequence: TGTGCCAGCAGCCCTAGATCTAGCGGGAGATACGGCGAGCAGTACTTC.

In its sample, this clonotype was seen a few times. The chain links TRBV7-9 to TRBJ1-1, with 9 bases lining up with TRBD1. Germline V gene sequence: CDR1 SEHNR, CDR2 FQNEAQ (reference sequence). CDR3 size: 14 residues. With 3 bases clipped from V and 3 bases from J, the junction kept 2 bases outside the gene matches. The CDR3 loop reads CASSLDRGYTEAFF. DNA of the CDR3: TGTGCCAGCAGCTTGGACAGGGGCTACACTGAAGCTTTCTTT.

This clonotype was seen more than once but under ten times. This chain uses TRBV5-6 with TRBJ2-1; no firm D call. Germline CDR1 is SGHDT and CDR2 is YYEEEE. V dropped 0 bases and J dropped 4 bases, with 14 bases sitting between them. This CDR3 has 16 amino acids. CDR3 region: CASSLGLGSTYNEQFF. As DNA, the CDR3 is TGTGCCAGCAGCTTGGGGTTGGGGTCGACTTACAATGAGCAGTTCTTC.

The chain links TRBV5-1 to TRBJ1-2; D call uncertain. The germline V gene has CDR1 SGHRS and CDR2 YFSETQ. Trimming removed 8 bases at V and 5 bases at J, with 13 bases between. The CDR3 contains 12 residues. The CDR3: CASRPFGYGYTF. The CDR3 region has the DNA TGCGCCAGTCGCCCCTTCGGATATGGCTACACCTTC.

This clonotype came up a few times. V is TRBV7-3 and J is TRBJ2-3; unclear D gene. The CDR3 is 14 residues long. Per germline, CDR1 SGHTA and CDR2 FQGTGA. The germline V and J ends were trimmed by 4 bases and 2 bases, with 10 bases remaining between them. In nucleotides, the CDR3 is TGTGCCAGCAGCTCGGGCCTTCCCACAGATACGCAGTATTTT. Translating gives CASSSGLPTDTQYF.

This clonotype was observed a few times. This sequence joins TRBV28 and TRBJ1-5; tentatively, D is TRBD1 (6 bases). V lost 6 bases and J 7 bases, leaving 10 bases between the germline ends. Per germline, CDR1 MDHEN and CDR2 SYDVKM. The CDR3 has 12 residues. The CDR3 nucleotides are TGTGCCAGCAGGGGGGGCGGACAGCCCCAGCATTTT. Residues: CASRGGGQPQHF.

As regards this clonotype: The junction and the germline gene differ at one end; a read error may be behind it. This CDR3 is CASSLGPGDQETQYF. The CDR3 DNA is TGTGCTAGCAGCTTAGGCCCAGGGGACCAAGAGACCCAGTACTTC. The chain joins TRBV7-7 to TRBJ2-5, with D possibly TRBD1 on 6 matching bases. This CDR3 has 15 amino acids. Germline V gene lookup returns CDR1 SSHAT and CDR2 FNYEAQ (reference sequence).

This clonotype was observed at least ten times. This chain connects TRBV15 to TRBJ2-2, with unresolved D. Germline V gives CDR1 LNHNV, CDR2 YYDKDF (reference sequence). Trimming took 3 bases from V and 1 from J, leaving 3 bases between them. This CDR3 has 13 amino acids. This chain's CDR3 is CATSSQNTGELFF. DNA of the CDR3: TGTGCCACCAGCAGTCAGAACACCGGGGAGCTGTTTTTT. Full variable domain (outside the CDR3, taken from reference TRBV15 and TRBJ2-2): DAMVIQNPRYQVTQFGKPVTLSCSQTLNHNVMYWYQQKSSQAPKLLFHYYDKDFNNEADTPDNFQSRRPNTSFCFLDIRSPGLGDTAMYLCATSSQNTGELFFGEGSRLTVL.

This chain links TRBV2 with TRBJ1-1; D unclear. CDR1 is SNHLY, CDR2 FYNNEI, per germline. Trimming pared 2 bases from V and 5 bases from J, leaving 12 bases between. There are 14 residues in the CDR3. The CDR3 DNA is TGTGCCAGCAGTGAACCCGGGGAAGGAACTGAAGCTTTCTTT. The encoded protein is CASSEPGEGTEAFF.

The rearrangement joins TRBV4-1 to TRBJ2-7; 7 positions match TRBD2. The J segment lost 2 bases and the V segment lost 1 base, leaving 5 bases of the junction unmatched. The germline gives CDR1 MGHRA, CDR2 YSYEKL. This CDR3 comprises 15 residues. CDR3 DNA sequence: TGCGCCAGCAGCCAAGTCGCGGGGGAGACCTACGAGCAGTACTTC. It is translated as CASSQVAGETYEQYF.

This clonotype has at least ten counts. V usage is TRBV7-2 and J usage is TRBJ2-1, with D possibly matching TRBD1 (6 bases). This CDR3 has 15 residues. Germline V gives CDR1 SGHTA, CDR2 FQGNSA. Trimming shortened V by 1 base and J by 6 bases, and 13 bases separated the two germline ends. CDR3 bases: TGTGCCAGCAGCTTAGACTCCGGGACACCCAATGAGCAGTTCTTC. Amino acids: CASSLDSGTPNEQFF.

The chain recombines TRBV7-2 with TRBJ2-1, with 9 nucleotides matching TRBD2. Trimming at V came to 6 bases and at J to 6 bases, leaving 9 bases not matched to a gene. CDR3 length: 15 amino acids. The germline gives CDR1 SGHTA, CDR2 FQGNSA. CDR3 loop: CASRHSGTSPNEQFF. CDR3 DNA sequence: TGTGCCAGCAGACATTCCGGGACTAGCCCCAATGAGCAGTTCTTC.

This clonotype was detected a few times. V usage is TRBV5-1 and J usage is TRBJ2-1; D uncertain. Deletions cut 0 bases from V and 7 bases from J, with 11 bases between. The CDR3 is 14 residues long. Germline CDR1 and CDR2: SGHRS and YFSETQ. CDR3 nucleotides: TGCGCCAGCAGCTTGGACCCCATGGGAAATGAGCAGTTCTTC. Translation: CASSLDPMGNEQFF.

In this sample, this clonotype turned up a few times. The CDR3 bases are TGTGCCAGCAGACGGGACAGCTACACCTTC. Protein sequence: CASRRDSYTF. This chain links TRBV7-9 with TRBJ1-2, with a possible D match to TRBD1 (6 bases). CDR3 length equals 10 residues. In germline, CDR1 is SEHNR, CDR2 FQNEAQ (reference sequence). The germline V and J ends were trimmed by 6 bases and 9 bases, with 8 bases remaining between them.

The V gene is TRBV7-2, the J gene TRBJ2-1; TRBD2 aligns across 9 bases. Germline V gene lookup returns CDR1 SGHTA and CDR2 FQGNSA. This CDR3 is 15 amino acids long. V gave up 5 bases and J gave up 5 bases; unmatched junction bases: 7. The DNA of the CDR3 is TGTGCCAGCAGCCTGCGGGGGGGATTAGACAATGAGCAGTTCTTC. It codes for CASSLRGGLDNEQFF.

This chain connects TRBV24-1 to TRBJ2-1, with D tentatively TRBD1 (6 bases). V lost 4 bases, J lost 8 bases, and 14 bases lay in between. Germline-derived CDR1 and CDR2 are KGHDR and SFDVKD. This CDR3 spans 14 amino acids. CDR3 residues: CATSDSGQRDEQFF. CDR3 coding DNA: TGTGCCACCAGTGACTCCGGACAGCGAGATGAGCAGTTCTTC.

V gene TRBV7-9 combines with J gene TRBJ2-3; D is possibly TRBD2 (5 bases). Germline CDR1 is SEHNR and CDR2 is FQNEAQ (reference sequence). The CDR3 length is 16 residues. Trimming cost V 3 bases and J 0 bases, with 13 bases left between them. Here the CDR3 DNA reads TGTGCCAGCAGCTTGGGGAGTTCGAGAAGCACAGATACGCAGTATTTT. As protein: CASSLGSSRSTDTQYF.

With respect to this clonotype: The junction does not match germline at one end; this may be a read error. This chain connects TRBV12-3 or TRBV12-4 to TRBJ2-5; tentatively, D is TRBD2 (6 bases). The length of the CDR3 is 12 residues. The CDR3: CASSRPGAQPSF. The CDR3 nucleotides read TGTGCCAGCAGCCGGCCGGGAGCACAGCCTTCCTTC.